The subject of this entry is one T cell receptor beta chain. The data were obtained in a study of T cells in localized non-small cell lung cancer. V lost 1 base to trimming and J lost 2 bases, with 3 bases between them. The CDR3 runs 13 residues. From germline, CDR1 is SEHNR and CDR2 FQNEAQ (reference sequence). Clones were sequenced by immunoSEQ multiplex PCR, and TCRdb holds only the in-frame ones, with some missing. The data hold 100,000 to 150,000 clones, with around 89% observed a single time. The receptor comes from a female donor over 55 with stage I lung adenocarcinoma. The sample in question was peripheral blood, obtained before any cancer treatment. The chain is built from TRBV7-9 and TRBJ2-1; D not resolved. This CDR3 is CASSLGTYNEQFF. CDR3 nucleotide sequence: TGTGCCAGCAGCTTAGGAACCTACAATGAGCAGTTCTTC. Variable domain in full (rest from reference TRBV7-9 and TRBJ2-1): DTGVSQNPRHKITKRGQNVTFRCDPISEHNRLYWYRQTLGQGPEFLTYFQNEAQLEKSRLLSDRFSAERPKGSFSTLEIQRTEQGDSAMYLCASSLGTYNEQFFGPGTRLTVL.